Below are 30 T cell receptor beta chains sequenced from a single sample in a study of T cell responses to AZD1222 COVID-19 vaccine. Clones were sequenced by immunoSEQ multiplex PCR, and TCRdb holds only the in-frame ones, with some missing. The sample lists roughly 110,000 clones; roughly 90% were seen once. Specimen: peripheral blood, collected on day 0 of AZD1222 vaccination. Source of these receptors: an adult in good health.

V usage is TRBV9 and J usage is TRBJ1-3; 7 bases are shared with TRBD1. Looked up from germline, CDR1 is SGDLS and CDR2 is YYNGEE. Trimming removed 5 bases from V and 6 bases from J; junction bases left unmatched: 5. This CDR3 contains 13 residues. DNA for the CDR3: TGTGCCAGCAGTACAGACAGGGAAAACACCATATATTTT. Amino acids: CASSTDRENTIYF. The entire variable domain, with the rest obtained from reference TRBV9 and TRBJ1-3, is as follows: DSGVTQTPKHLITATGQRVTLRCSPRSGDLSVYWYQQSLDQGLQFLIQYYNGEERAKGNILERFSAQQFPDLHSELNLSSLELGDSALYFCASSTDRENTIYFGEGSWLTVV.

The rearrangement joins TRBV29-1 to TRBJ1-1, with D unclear. CDR1 and CDR2 (germline): SQVTM, ANQGSEA. The CDR3 extends over 10 amino acids. Trimming stripped 3 bases from V and 3 bases from J, with 2 bases between. DNA of the CDR3: TGCAGCGTTGAGTACACTGAAGCTTTCTTT. Its protein is CSVEYTEAFF.

The chain recombines TRBV10-2 with TRBJ1-2; 7 bases line up with TRBD1. The CDR3 sequence is 14 residues long. Germline assignment: CDR1 WSHSY and CDR2 SAAADI. V gave up 3 bases and J gave up 8 bases; unmatched junction bases: 9. CDR3 DNA sequence: TGCGCCAGCAGTGATTTACGGACAGGAAGCGGCTACACCTTC. It encodes CASSDLRTGSGYTF.

The chain employs TRBV6-2 or TRBV6-3 and TRBJ2-3, with TRBD2 matching 7 bases. Germline V gene data show CDR1 as MNHEY and CDR2 as SVGEGT. V was clipped by 2 bases and J by 1 base; unmatched bases: 3. This CDR3 is built from 15 residues. CDR3 in DNA: TGTGCCAGCAGTTACGGCGGGAGCGGCACAGATACGCAGTATTTT. Translated, it gives CASSYGGSGTDTQYF.

The chain carries TRBV7-3 and TRBJ2-1, with a tentative D call TRBD2 (6 bases). The CDR3 extends over 17 amino acids. Germline loops: CDR1 SGHTA, CDR2 FQGTGA. The V end was cut by 5 bases, the J end by 2 bases, with 19 bases between. CDR3 sequence reads: CASSPPVGSGTYNEQFF. For the CDR3, the DNA is TGTGCCAGCAGCCCCCCAGTCGGGAGCGGAACCTACAATGAGCAGTTCTTC. The entire variable domain, with the rest obtained from reference TRBV7-3 and TRBJ2-1, is as follows: GAGVSQTPSNKVTEKGKYVELRCDPISGHTALYWYRQSLGQGPEFLIYFQGTGAADDSGLPNDRFFAVRPEGSVSTLKIQRTERGDSAVYLCASSPPVGSGTYNEQFFGPGTRLTVL.

This rearrangement joins TRBV5-1 to TRBJ1-1; the match to TRBD1 covers 8 bases. From germline, CDR1 is SGHRS and CDR2 YFSETQ. This CDR3 has 13 amino acids. With V trimmed by 4 bases and J by 4 bases, 3 bases remained unmatched. The CDR3 DNA is TGCGCCAGCAGCATCCAGGGGGCCACTGAAGCTTTCTTT. Amino acid sequence: CASSIQGATEAFF.

The table lists this clone with a count of one. The chain carries TRBV6-2 or TRBV6-3 and TRBJ2-1; D might be TRBD2 (6 bases). V dropped 1 base and J dropped 7 bases, with 23 bases sitting between them. The CDR3 has 18 amino acids. Germline CDR1 MNHEY, CDR2 SVGEGT. The CDR3 protein is CASSYYPRRDSDWNEQFF. The CDR3 region has the DNA TGTGCCAGCAGTTACTACCCCAGGCGGGACTCAGATTGGAATGAGCAGTTCTTC.

This rearrangement joins TRBV7-2 to TRBJ1-3; 7 nucleotides match TRBD1. The CDR3 is made up of 15 amino acids. V gave up 1 base and J gave up 3 bases; unmatched junction bases: 3. The germline V gene has CDR1 SGHTA and CDR2 FQGNSA. Here the CDR3 DNA reads TGTGCCAGCAGCTTAGAGGGGGCGCGTGGAAACACCATATATTTT. Residues: CASSLEGARGNTIYF.

The V call is TRBV29-1, the J call TRBJ2-7; no reliable D call. Deletions cut 7 bases from V and 2 bases from J, with 15 bases between. CDR3 length: 13 residues. CDR1 and CDR2 from the germline V gene are SQVTM and ANQGSEA. DNA of the CDR3: TGCAGCGCTTGCTCGCCCCGTACCTACGAGCAGTACTTC. Translating it yields CSACSPRTYEQYF.

The chain couples TRBV7-9 to TRBJ2-3; D assignment may be TRBD1 or TRBD2 (6 bases each). Germline V gene data show CDR1 as SEHNR and CDR2 as FQNEAQ (reference sequence). The CDR3 sequence is 14 residues long. The V and J ends lost 11 bases and 3 bases respectively, with 18 bases between them. DNA for the CDR3: TGTGCCTTCTCCCTAGGGGGGAGGACAGATACGCAGTATTTT. This translates into CAFSLGGRTDTQYF.

V and J are TRBV7-9 and TRBJ1-1, with D hard to call. CDR1 and CDR2 from the germline V gene are SEHNR and FQNEAQ (reference sequence). The CDR3 length is 14 residues. The V end was cut by 5 bases, the J end by 2 bases, with 12 bases between. CDR3: CASSPKTRNTEAFF. Here the CDR3 DNA reads TGTGCCAGCAGCCCTAAGACTAGAAACACTGAAGCTTTCTTT.

The V gene is TRBV30, the J gene TRBJ2-7, with TRBD1 matching 8 bases. Germline V gene lookup returns CDR1 GTSNPN and CDR2 SVGIG (reference sequence). The CDR3 sequence is 14 residues long. V dropped 0 bases and J dropped 3; count of bases not matched to a gene: 4. The DNA for the CDR3 is TGTGCCTGGAGTGTGCGCAGGGGGCTCTACGAGCAGTACTTC. It codes for CAWSVRRGLYEQYF.

The chain links TRBV30 to TRBJ1-2, with TRBD1 as a possible D gene (5 bases). The V end was cut by 2 bases, the J end by 4 bases, with 11 bases between. The length of the CDR3 is 13 residues. Germline V lookup: CDR1 GTSNPN, CDR2 SVGIG (reference sequence). The CDR3 coding sequence is TGTGCCTGGAGTTCCTCTGGGGGCTATGGCTACACCTTC. Protein: CAWSSSGGYGYTF.

The chain recombines TRBV5-4 with TRBJ1-1, with D possibly TRBD1 on 6 matching bases. Trimming removed 0 bases at V and 5 bases at J, with 11 bases between. CDR3 length: 14 amino acids. The germline gives CDR1 SGHNT, CDR2 YYREEE (reference sequence). The CDR3 sequence: CASSLARGGTEAFF. Written as DNA, the CDR3 is TGTGCCAGCAGCTTGGCCAGGGGTGGTACTGAAGCTTTCTTT.

The count of this clone is one. This specimen includes other DNA sequences encoding the same CDR3. J is TRBJ2-3 and V is TRBV6-1; D is undetermined. V was clipped by 1 base and J by 7 bases, with 6 bases between them. Germline CDR1 is MNHNS and CDR2 is SASEGT. The CDR3 has 12 residues. The CDR3 DNA follows: TGTGCCAGCAGTGAAGGGGGTAATACGCAGTATTTT. It is translated as CASSEGGNTQYF.

CDR3: CASSVDPGSSYGYTF. DNA of the CDR3: TGTGCCAGCAGCGTAGATCCGGGCTCTAGCTATGGCTACACCTTC. V is TRBV9 and J is TRBJ1-2, with D unclear. The CDR3 has 15 residues. V lost 0 bases and J 4 bases, leaving 13 bases between the germline ends. Germline V gives CDR1 SGDLS, CDR2 YYNGEE.

This chain connects TRBV12-3 or TRBV12-4 to TRBJ2-7; D is unresolved. Trimming shortened V by 3 bases and J by 2 bases, and 8 bases separated the two germline ends. The CDR3 contains 13 residues. CDR3 residues: CASSLSQAYEQYF. For the CDR3, the DNA is TGTGCCAGCAGTTTGTCCCAAGCCTACGAGCAGTACTTC.

Note on this clone: The sample carries other DNA sequences with the same CDR3. The chain has TRBV27 and TRBJ1-1; possible D gene TRBD1, 5 bases. With 6 bases removed from V and 6 bases from J, the gap between germline ends came to 14 bases. Germline loops: CDR1 MNHEY, CDR2 SMNVEV (reference sequence). The CDR3 covers 13 residues. The CDR3 DNA is TGTGCCAGCAGAGGACAAGGATACCCTGAAGCTTTCTTT. It translates to CASRGQGYPEAFF.

The rearrangement links TRBV11-1 to TRBJ2-7; TRBD1 agrees at 9 bases. Germline assignment: CDR1 SGHAT and CDR2 FQDESV (reference sequence). Trimming cost V 5 bases and J 6 bases; bases outside gene matches: 8. This CDR3 contains 14 residues. CDR3 nucleotides: TGTGCCAGCAGCCCAGGACAGGGGCCTGGCGAGCAGTACTTC. It specifies CASSPGQGPGEQYF.

The V call is TRBV5-1, the J call TRBJ2-1, with 9 bases that match TRBD2. Germline trimming cut 6 bases from V and 7 bases from J; bases unmatched to any gene: 8. The germline gives CDR1 SGHRS, CDR2 YFSETQ. The CDR3 is 14 amino acids. CDR3 sequence reads: CASILSGSGNEQFF. The DNA for the CDR3 is TGCGCCAGCATTCTTAGCGGGAGTGGGAATGAGCAGTTCTTC.

V usage is TRBV27 and J usage is TRBJ2-1; tentatively, D is TRBD2 (7 bases). The germline CDR1 and CDR2 sequences are MNHEY and SMNVEV (reference sequence). Trimming removed 7 bases from V and 9 bases from J, with 22 bases in between. This CDR3 spans 15 amino acids. The CDR3 coding sequence is TGTGCCAGCACGGCCCCAGGGAGGGGGAATTCTGAGCAGTTCTTC. The encoded protein is CASTAPGRGNSEQFF.

The chain has TRBV7-9 and TRBJ2-3; TRBD1 agrees at 9 bases. Germline CDR1 reads SEHNR; CDR2 reads FQNEAQ (reference sequence). Trimming took 5 bases from V and 9 from J; bases not matched to a gene: 15. The CDR3 is 16 residues long. CDR3 residues: CASSPLWGQGMRTQYF. The CDR3 DNA reads as TGTGCCAGCAGCCCGCTATGGGGACAGGGAATGAGGACGCAGTATTTT. Full variable domain (outside the CDR3, taken from reference TRBV7-9 and TRBJ2-3): DTGVSQNPRHKITKRGQNVTFRCDPISEHNRLYWYRQTLGQGPEFLTYFQNEAQLEKSRLLSDRFSAERPKGSFSTLEIQRTEQGDSAMYLCASSPLWGQGMRTQYFGPGTRLTVL.

V is TRBV19 and J is TRBJ2-5, with D possibly being TRBD2 (6 bases). The V and J ends lost 8 bases and 3 bases respectively, with 7 bases between them. Germline V gene sequence: CDR1 LNHDA, CDR2 SQIVND (reference sequence). The CDR3 has 11 amino acids. The CDR3, as DNA: TGTGCCAGTGGGGGGAAAGAGACCCAGTACTTC. Amino acid sequence: CASGGKETQYF.

There are a few counts of this clone. The chain has TRBV29-1 and TRBJ1-1, with unresolved D. V lost 6 bases to trimming and J lost 5 bases, with 10 bases between them. Germline assignment: CDR1 SQVTM and CDR2 ANQGSEA. The CDR3 contains 11 residues. Written as DNA, the CDR3 is TGCAGCGTCGGCAAATGGACTGAAGCTTTCTTT. Its protein product is CSVGKWTEAFF. The full variable domain, completed using reference TRBV29-1 and TRBJ1-1, is SAVISQKPSRDICQRGTSLTIQCQVDSQVTMMFWYRQQPGQSLTLIATANQGSEATYESGFVIDKFPISRPNLTFSTLTVSNMSPEDSSIYLCSVGKWTEAFFGQGTRLTVV.

The chain has TRBV7-9 and TRBJ1-3; D not resolved. Trimming pared 1 base from V and 0 bases from J, leaving 10 bases between. Per the germline V gene, CDR1 is SEHNR and CDR2 is FQNEAQ (reference sequence). The length of the CDR3 is 16 residues. CDR3 in amino acids: CASSLVWQSSGNTIYF. CDR3 nucleotide sequence: TGTGCCAGCAGCTTAGTGTGGCAGTCCTCTGGAAACACCATATATTTT.

The chain couples TRBV5-1 to TRBJ2-1; 8 bases are a match to TRBD2. Germline CDR1 and CDR2: SGHRS and YFSETQ. This CDR3 region has 15 residues. V shed 4 bases, J shed 1 base, and the junction held 4 bases outside the gene matches. In DNA, the CDR3 is TGCGCCAGCAGCGCCGAGCGGGGGTCCTACAATGAGCAGTTCTTC. The encoded protein is CASSAERGSYNEQFF.

This rearrangement joins TRBV10-3 to TRBJ1-2; D not resolved. The CDR3 is 12 amino acids. The germline V and J ends were trimmed by 5 bases and 2 bases, with 6 bases remaining between them. Germline CDR1 reads ENHRY; CDR2 reads SYGVKD. CDR3 in amino acids: CAISTGNYGYTF. The CDR3 DNA is TGTGCCATCAGTACGGGGAACTATGGCTACACCTTC.

V and J are TRBV5-4 and TRBJ1-5; D call uncertain. CDR3 length: 13 amino acids. Trimming removed 0 bases from V and 7 bases from J, with 8 bases in between. The germline gives CDR1 SGHNT, CDR2 YYREEE (reference sequence). As DNA, the CDR3 is TGTGCCAGCAGCTTGGACCCCGACCAGCCCCAGCATTTT. It translates to CASSLDPDQPQHF.

The chain has TRBV28 and TRBJ1-6; D perhaps matches TRBD1 (5 bases). V was shortened by 3 bases and J by 5 bases, with 14 bases between the two germline ends. The CDR3 has 16 amino acids. Germline loops: CDR1 MDHEN, CDR2 SYDVKM. This CDR3 reads CASSFWGWDDNSPLHF. The CDR3, as DNA: TGTGCCAGCAGTTTTTGGGGGTGGGACGATAATTCACCCCTCCACTTT.

V is TRBV29-1 and J is TRBJ2-1; TRBD1 aligns across 9 bases. Per germline, CDR1 SQVTM and CDR2 ANQGSEA. The V segment lost 2 bases and the J segment 7 bases; nucleotides outside the gene matches: 9. The CDR3 totals 15 residues. CDR3 in DNA: TGCAGCGTTGAAAAAGTACAGGGGGCGATGAATGAGCAGTTCTTC. This codes for CSVEKVQGAMNEQFF.